The entry below gives a single T cell receptor (beta chain) sequence along with its context. What it binds is not known. The sample comes from a study of T cell repertoires in cytomegalovirus infection. Study details: CMV epitopes that were recently identified and HLA-C-restricted were used alongside well-studied HLA-B-restricted ones. Public TCR beta signatures provided an indication of both CMV infection and a matching HLA type.

Study-wide results and caveats: Ex vivo, HLA-C-restricted CMV-specific TCR beta clonotypes prevailed over the rest of the response.

V dropped 1 base and J dropped 0 bases, with 15 bases sitting between them. The germline V gene has CDR1 SGHAT and CDR2 FQDESV (reference sequence). The CDR3 sequence is 17 residues long. TCRdb used MiXCR to reprocess the reads, holding one entry per CDR3 protein. The table lists some 940,000 distinct CDR3 sequences, roughly 30% of them singletons. This sequence was found in a human donor in good health (CMV status not recorded). Some clones in this sample may be carry-over from other donors' samples. The source material was cultured CD8+ T cells from PBMCs, sampled from culture after CMV antigen stimulation. The rearrangement uses TRBV11-1 and TRBJ1-1, with D perhaps TRBD1 (5 bases). The DNA of the CDR3 is TGTGCCAGCAGCTTAGACCCTCTGTTGGGGCTGAACACTGAAGCTTTCTTT. This encodes CASSLDPLLGLNTEAFF.